The entry below describes one TCR beta chain. The sample belongs to a study of blood T cell repertoires in COVID-19. This CDR3 contains 14 residues. Germline loops: CDR1 MNHEY, CDR2 SVGAGI. V was trimmed by 6 bases and J by 2 bases, leaving 14 bases between them. Here immunoSEQ multiplex PCR was the method, and the copy in TCRdb shows in-frame clones only, minus some. Of over 70,000 clones listed, more than 85% are singletons. This TCR derives from a man aged 45 to 65 with COVID-19, enrolled during active disease. The sample consisted of peripheral blood. The chain combines TRBV6-5 with TRBJ2-7, with D possibly matching TRBD1 (6 bases). In nucleotides, the CDR3 is TGTGCCAGCAGGCGTTCAGGGGTTACCTACGAGCAGTACTTC. Translating it yields CASRRSGVTYEQYF.